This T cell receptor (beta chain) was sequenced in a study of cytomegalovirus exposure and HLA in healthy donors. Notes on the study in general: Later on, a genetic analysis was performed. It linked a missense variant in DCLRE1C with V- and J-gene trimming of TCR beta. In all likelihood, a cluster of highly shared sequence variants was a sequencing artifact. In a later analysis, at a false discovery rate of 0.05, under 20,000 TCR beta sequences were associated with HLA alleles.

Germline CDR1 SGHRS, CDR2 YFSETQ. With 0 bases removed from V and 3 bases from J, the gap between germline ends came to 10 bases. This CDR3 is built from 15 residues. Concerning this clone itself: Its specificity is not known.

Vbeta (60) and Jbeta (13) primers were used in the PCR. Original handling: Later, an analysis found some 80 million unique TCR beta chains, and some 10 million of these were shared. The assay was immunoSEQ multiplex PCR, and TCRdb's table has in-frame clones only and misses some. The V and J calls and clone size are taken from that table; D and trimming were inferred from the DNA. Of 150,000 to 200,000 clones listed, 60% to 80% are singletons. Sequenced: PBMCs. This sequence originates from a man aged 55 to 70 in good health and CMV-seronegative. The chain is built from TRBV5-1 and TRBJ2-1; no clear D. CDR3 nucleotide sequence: TGCGCCAGCAGCTTGGACAGTGTTAACTACAATGAGCAGTTCTTC. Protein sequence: CASSLDSVNYNEQFF.